The present T cell receptor (beta chain) was sequenced within a study of control samples from healthy donors and cancer patients. Libraries were prepared by immunoSEQ multiplex PCR; TCRdb keeps only in-frame clonotypes and omits some of them. The sample carries approximately 44,000 clones, more than 65% recorded once. The J segment lost 3 bases and the V segment lost 0 bases, leaving 5 bases of the junction unmatched. CDR3 length: 15 amino acids. CDR1 and CDR2 (germline): SGHKS, YYEKEE (reference sequence). This TCR was recovered from a male donor with melanoma. The chain has TRBV5-5 and TRBJ1-1; 7 bases are shared with TRBD1. The sample was formalin-fixed, paraffin-embedded tissue. The CDR3 region has the DNA TGTGCCAGCAGCTTGGGACGACAGGGCTACACTGAAGCTTTCTTT. It is translated as CASSLGRQGYTEAFF.